Each of the 27 T cell receptor beta chains below was sequenced from the same sample in a study of stem cell transplantation in POMP-related autoinflammatory disease. Sequenced by immunoSEQ multiplex PCR; TCRdb stores in-frame clones only, minus some. The sample comprises tens of thousands of clones, roughly 93% of which are singletons, and 0.5% to 0.85% rests with the top ten. The sequencing here drew on CD4+ T cells from PBMCs, taken after stem cell transplantation. Every receptor here comes from a human patient with POMP-related autoinflammation and immune dysregulation (PRAID). Part of the T cells may come from the graft donor.

V and J are TRBV28 and TRBJ2-7; D unresolved. The germline V gene encodes CDR1 MDHEN and CDR2 SYDVKM. The CDR3 is 15 residues long. Trimming removed 6 bases from V and 7 bases from J, with 22 bases in between. CDR3 loop: CASRLPPGFSGEQYF. The CDR3 DNA reads TGTGCCAGCAGGCTGCCGCCGGGTTTTAGTGGAGAGCAGTACTTC.

The chain recombines TRBV19 with TRBJ2-2; D is tentatively TRBD1 or TRBD2 (6 bases each). The CDR3 runs 17 residues. Trimming removed 3 bases at V and 0 bases at J, with 14 bases between. Per germline, CDR1 LNHDA and CDR2 SQIVND (reference sequence). The CDR3 protein is CASSMGAGTSNTGELFF. The CDR3 nucleotides are TGTGCCAGTAGTATGGGGGCGGGGACATCGAACACCGGGGAGCTGTTTTTT. Combining the CDR3 with reference TRBV19 and TRBJ2-2 gives the whole variable domain DGGITQSPKYLFRKEGQNVTLSCEQNLNHDAMYWYRQDPGQGLRLIYYSQIVNDFQKGDIAEGYSVSREKKESFPLTVTSAQKNPTAFYLCASSMGAGTSNTGELFFGEGSRLTVL.

The J gene is TRBJ1-5, the V gene TRBV7-9, with D perhaps TRBD1 (5 bases). This CDR3 is built from 16 residues. Germline V gene lookup returns CDR1 SEHNR and CDR2 FQNEAQ (reference sequence). Trimming took 1 base from V and 5 from J, leaving 15 bases between them. The CDR3 loop is CASSLGDRATDQPQHF. CDR3 nucleotide sequence: TGTGCCAGCAGCTTAGGGGACCGCGCCACCGATCAGCCCCAGCATTTT.

The chain employs TRBV12-3 or TRBV12-4 and TRBJ2-7; no clear D. The CDR3 runs to 13 residues. Trimming took 3 bases from V and 4 from J, leaving 10 bases between them. CDR3 nucleotides: TGTGCCAGCAGTTTTCGGCCGGCGTACGAGCAGTACTTC. Translation: CASSFRPAYEQYF.

The V and J genes are TRBV2 and TRBJ2-7; D gene ambiguous. With 8 bases removed from V and 4 bases from J, the gap between germline ends came to 6 bases. The CDR3 covers 10 residues. Germline CDR1 and CDR2: SNHLY and FYNNEI. CDR3 residues: CASAKYEQYF. As DNA, the CDR3 is TGTGCCAGCGCGAAGTACGAGCAGTACTTC.

The J gene is TRBJ2-5, the V gene TRBV5-1; tentatively, D is TRBD1 or TRBD2 (6 bases each). The V gene lost 4 bases and the J gene lost 4 bases, with 20 bases spanning the gap. The germline gives CDR1 SGHRS, CDR2 YFSETQ. The CDR3 length is 16 residues. The CDR3, as DNA: TGCGCCAGCAGCCGTCTGTTGGGGGGCTTCGGAGAGACCCAGTACTTC. Amino acid sequence: CASSRLLGGFGETQYF.

This clone was seen more than once but under ten times. V and J are TRBV6-5 and TRBJ1-1, with TRBD1 identical over 7 bases. Trimming cost V 1 base and J 7 bases; bases outside gene matches: 9. The CDR3 length is 15 residues. CDR1 MNHEY and CDR2 SVGAGI come from the germline V gene. CDR3 sequence: CASSYWTGRFIEAFF. In nucleotides, the CDR3 is TGTGCCAGCAGTTACTGGACAGGAAGGTTTATTGAAGCTTTCTTT.

This chain connects TRBV15 to TRBJ1-1; a possible D gene is TRBD1 (5 bases). V was trimmed by 0 bases and J by 4 bases, leaving 12 bases between them. The V gene's germline CDR1 is LNHNV and CDR2 YYDKDF (reference sequence). The CDR3 sequence is 15 residues long. CDR3 in amino acids: CATSRDSRVSTEAFF. CDR3 nucleotide sequence: TGTGCCACCAGCAGAGATTCCAGGGTGAGCACTGAAGCTTTCTTT.

V usage is TRBV24-1 and J usage is TRBJ2-3; TRBD1 agrees at 7 bases. The V gene end was trimmed by 0 bases and the J gene end by 8 bases; junction bases not matched to a gene: 10. CDR3 size: 16 residues. CDR1 and CDR2 (germline): KGHDR, SFDVKD. CDR3 sequence (DNA): TGTGCCACCAGTGATTTGAAACAGGGGCTACGGGGTACGCAGTATTTT. Translated, it gives CATSDLKQGLRGTQYF.

The chain employs TRBV7-2 and TRBJ2-3, with D perhaps being TRBD1 or TRBD2 (5 bases each). The CDR3 has 15 amino acids. Trimming removed 2 bases from V and 3 bases from J, with 12 bases in between. Germline V gene lookup returns CDR1 SGHTA and CDR2 FQGNSA. CDR3 sequence: CASSLRGYNTDTQYF. For the CDR3, the DNA is TGTGCCAGCAGCTTACGGGGCTACAATACAGATACGCAGTATTTT.

The chain is built from TRBV2 and TRBJ1-1; 10 positions match TRBD1. V lost 4 bases and J lost 5; bases outside the gene matches: 4. This CDR3 is 14 amino acids long. Germline lookup yields CDR1 SNHLY and CDR2 FYNNEI. Written as DNA, the CDR3 is TGTGCCAGCAGTGGACAGGGGGCAAGTACTGAAGCTTTCTTT. Amino acid sequence: CASSGQGASTEAFF. Using reference TRBV2 and TRBJ1-1 for the parts outside the CDR3, the full variable domain is EPEVTQTPSHQVTQMGQEVILRCVPISNHLYFYWYRQILGQKVEFLVSFYNNEISEKSEIFDDQFSVERPDGSNFTLKIRSTKLEDSAMYFCASSGQGASTEAFFGQGTRLTVV.

The genes are TRBV18 and TRBJ2-1, with 7 bases that match TRBD1. The length of the CDR3 is 15 residues. V was pared by 6 bases and J by 5 bases, with 10 bases of the junction left unmatched. Germline CDR1 is KGHSH and CDR2 is LQKENI. CDR3 nucleotides: TGTGCCAGCTCCCAGGGGGACGGGTTGCACAATGAGCAGTTCTTC. Residues: CASSQGDGLHNEQFF.

The chain recombines TRBV4-1 with TRBJ2-2; tentatively, D is TRBD1 or TRBD2 (5 bases each). V lost 2 bases, J lost 4 bases, and 17 bases lay in between. Germline-derived CDR1 and CDR2 are MGHRA and YSYEKL. The CDR3 has 17 amino acids. The CDR3 protein is CASSQHDPEGLTGELFF. For the CDR3, the DNA is TGCGCCAGCAGCCAACACGATCCTGAGGGGCTCACCGGGGAGCTGTTTTTT.

The rearrangement links TRBV6-1 to TRBJ2-3; perhaps TRBD1 as D (6 bases). V shed 5 bases and J shed 9 bases, with 15 bases lying between them. There are 13 residues in the CDR3. Germline lookup yields CDR1 MNHNS and CDR2 SASEGT. The CDR3 DNA follows: TGTGCCAGCAGTTCGACAGGCAAGGGGACGCAGTATTTT. This gives the protein CASSSTGKGTQYF.

This chain joins TRBV5-1 and TRBJ1-1; D might be TRBD1 (6 bases). This CDR3 region has 15 residues. V lost 1 base, J lost 1 base, and 11 bases lay in between. CDR1 is SGHRS and CDR2 is YFSETQ in the germline V gene. This CDR3 reads CASSLRGHENTEAFF. In DNA form, the CDR3 reads TGCGCCAGCAGCTTGAGGGGACACGAGAACACTGAAGCTTTCTTT. The variable domain in full, with the rest retrieved from reference TRBV5-1 and TRBJ1-1, is KAGVTQTPRYLIKTRGQQVTLSCSPISGHRSVSWYQQTPGQGLQFLFEYFSETQRNKGNFPGRFSGRQFSNSRSEMNVSTLELGDSALYLCASSLRGHENTEAFFGQGTRLTVV.

CDR3 residues: CASSWAYEQYV. The CDR3 DNA reads TGTGCCAGCAGCTGGGCCTACGAGCAGTACGTC. The chain carries TRBV11-2 and TRBJ2-7; D remains ambiguous. Germline loops: CDR1 SGHAT, CDR2 FQNNGV. Trimming shortened V by 4 bases and J by 2 bases, and 3 bases separated the two germline ends. This CDR3 region has 11 residues.

The chain recombines TRBV15 with TRBJ2-1; 12 nucleotides agree with TRBD2. This CDR3 contains 15 residues. J was trimmed by 9 bases and V by 0 bases; bases with no gene match: 3. CDR1 LNHNV and CDR2 YYDKDF come from the germline V gene (reference sequence). CDR3 DNA: TGTGCCACCAGCAGAGACGCTAGCGGGAGGGGTGAGCAGTTCTTC. This sequence encodes CATSRDASGRGEQFF.

This chain joins TRBV28 and TRBJ1-2, with D unresolved. The CDR3 loop spans 13 amino acids. Germline V gene data show CDR1 as MDHEN and CDR2 as SYDVKM. Trimming removed 5 bases at V and 5 bases at J, with 12 bases between. The CDR3 sequence: CASSMEGIYGYTF. The CDR3 nucleotides are TGTGCCAGCAGTATGGAGGGAATATATGGCTACACCTTC.

This clone showed up just once. CDR3 region: CASSLSSFTGELFF. In DNA, the CDR3 is TGTGCCAGCAGCTTAAGTTCGTTCACCGGGGAGCTGTTTTTT. The rearrangement joins TRBV5-4 to TRBJ2-2; no firm D call. The V end was cut by 2 bases, the J end by 4 bases, with 9 bases between. The CDR3 covers 14 residues. Germline-derived CDR1 and CDR2 are SGHNT and YYREEE (reference sequence).

This chain links TRBV5-5 with TRBJ2-7; D remains ambiguous. V was shortened by 3 bases and J by 6 bases, with 19 bases between the two germline ends. The CDR3 contains 15 residues. Germline CDR1 SGHKS, CDR2 YYEKEE (reference sequence). In DNA, the CDR3 is TGTGCCAGCAGCTCAGATCCGACGGCCACGTTCGAGCAGTACTTC. It codes for CASSSDPTATFEQYF.

The chain links TRBV19 to TRBJ2-5, with 14 bases aligning to TRBD2. V gave up 8 bases and J gave up 4 bases; unmatched junction bases: 6. CDR1 and CDR2 (germline): LNHDA, SQIVND (reference sequence). There are 15 residues in the CDR3. The CDR3 here is CASRGGLAGVETQYF. The CDR3 DNA reads as TGTGCCAGTCGTGGGGGACTAGCGGGAGTAGAGACCCAGTACTTC. Full variable domain (remainder filled in from reference TRBV19 and TRBJ2-5): DGGITQSPKYLFRKEGQNVTLSCEQNLNHDAMYWYRQDPGQGLRLIYYSQIVNDFQKGDIAEGYSVSREKKESFPLTVTSAQKNPTAFYLCASRGGLAGVETQYFGPGTRLLVL.

This chain joins TRBV18 and TRBJ2-5, with a tentative D call TRBD1 (6 bases). The CDR3 has 15 residues. Germline CDR1 KGHSH, CDR2 LQKENI. V was cut by 3 bases and J by 9 bases, with 20 bases left in between. CDR3 bases: TGTGCCAGCTCACCCCTAGCAGACTTCAAGGGGGCCCAGTACTTC. This codes for CASSPLADFKGAQYF.

The rearrangement links TRBV7-7 to TRBJ2-5; no reliable D call. Trimming cost V 1 base and J 3 bases, with 3 bases left between them. CDR3 length equals 12 residues. In germline, CDR1 is SSHAT, CDR2 FNYEAQ (reference sequence). CDR3 sequence: CASSLDKETQYF. In nucleotides, the CDR3 is TGTGCCAGCAGCTTAGACAAAGAGACCCAGTACTTC.

The chain is built from TRBV28 and TRBJ1-1, with a possible D match to TRBD1 (6 bases). The CDR3 covers 16 residues. V was clipped by 5 bases and J by 3 bases, with 19 bases between them. The V gene's germline CDR1 is MDHEN and CDR2 SYDVKM. In nucleotides, the CDR3 is TGTGCCAGCAGTGTCGTCGGTAAGACAGGCTACACTGAAGCTTTCTTT. This codes for CASSVVGKTGYTEAFF.

V and J are TRBV7-9 and TRBJ2-2; D may match TRBD1 or TRBD2 (5 bases each). From germline, CDR1 is SEHNR and CDR2 FQNEAQ (reference sequence). There are 14 residues in the CDR3. V was clipped by 2 bases and J by 4 bases, with 8 bases between them. The chain's CDR3 is CASSLQGATGELFF. CDR3 nucleotides: TGTGCCAGCAGCTTACAGGGAGCCACCGGGGAGCTGTTTTTT.

The chain combines TRBV3-1 (or the pseudogene TRBV3-2) with TRBJ1-1; tentative D call: TRBD1 (5 bases). The CDR3 spans 15 residues. The V gene lost 5 bases and the J gene lost 4 bases, with 17 bases spanning the gap. Germline V gives CDR1 LGHDT, CDR2 YNNKEL (reference sequence). CDR3 in DNA: TGTGCCAGCAGCTCAACCTGGGGCTGGGGCACTGAAGCTTTCTTT. Translation gives CASSSTWGWGTEAFF.

The chain uses TRBV19 and TRBJ2-1; no reliable D call. V was pared by 7 bases and J by 7 bases, with 11 bases between. The CDR3 totals 12 residues. Germline V gene data show CDR1 as LNHDA and CDR2 as SQIVND (reference sequence). CDR3 bases: TGTGCCAGTATTGGCAGGTTGAATGAGCAGTTCTTC. Encoded protein: CASIGRLNEQFF.